Each of the 31 T cell receptor beta chains below was sequenced from the same sample in a study of OX40 agonist ivuxolimab in advanced cancers. Produced via immunoSEQ multiplex PCR; TCRdb's table is partial and in-frame only. The sample holds roughly 14,000 clones, around three quarters seen once. This material consisted of CD4+ or CD8+ T cells sorted from blood, taken in a trial of the OX40 agonist ivuxolimab. These receptors originate from an adult with an advanced solid tumor such as melanoma, head and neck, liver or kidney cancer.

The chain uses TRBV6-1 and TRBJ2-1; D is unclear. This CDR3 is built from 13 residues. Germline V gene data show CDR1 as MNHNS and CDR2 as SASEGT. The ends were cut back, 5 bases at V and 7 bases at J, with 12 bases in the middle. This chain's CDR3 is CASSIQDVNEQFF. The CDR3 DNA sequence: TGTGCCAGCAGTATCCAGGACGTAAATGAGCAGTTCTTC.

The chain combines TRBV6-1 with TRBJ1-1; possibly TRBD1 for D (5 bases). Trimming cost V 2 bases and J 6 bases, with 10 bases left between them. CDR1 is MNHNS and CDR2 is SASEGT in the germline V gene. The CDR3 covers 13 residues. The CDR3 protein is CASSELIGAEAFF. CDR3 coding DNA: TGTGCCAGCAGTGAACTGATAGGGGCTGAAGCTTTCTTT.

Relative to its sample, this clone is medium-sized (0.01 to 0.1%). V is TRBV5-3 and J is TRBJ2-6, with D hard to call. TRBV5-3 has ORF status, its function being uncertain. Between the trimmed V and J ends, which lost 0 bases and 2 bases, there was a span of 9 bases. This CDR3 is built from 16 residues. CDR3 region: CARSLEQYTGANVLTF. The CDR3 DNA sequence: TGTGCCAGAAGCTTGGAACAGTACACTGGGGCCAACGTCCTGACTTTC.

The V and J genes are TRBV6-1 and TRBJ2-5; D is perhaps TRBD1 or TRBD2 (5 bases each). Germline values: CDR1 MNHNS, CDR2 SASEGT. V was shortened by 0 bases and J by 5 bases, with 16 bases between the two germline ends. This CDR3 spans 16 amino acids. CDR3 DNA sequence: TGTGCCAGCAGTGAAGCCCTGGGACGGGGTGCGGAGACCCAGTACTTC. It codes for CASSEALGRGAETQYF.

The genes are TRBV11-3 and TRBJ2-7, with 7 bases identical to TRBD2. The CDR3 has 15 amino acids. V lost 5 bases and J lost 4; bases outside the gene matches: 11. Germline CDR1 reads SGHNT; CDR2 reads YENEEA. The CDR3 nucleotides are TGTGCCAGCAGCGCCTCCACGGGGGGAGTTTACGAGCAGTACTTC. Its protein product is CASSASTGGVYEQYF.

This chain uses TRBV27 with TRBJ2-7; D gene ambiguous. Germline CDR1 reads MNHEY; CDR2 reads SMNVEV (reference sequence). This CDR3 spans 15 amino acids. Deletions cut 2 bases from V and 2 bases from J, with 13 bases between. The CDR3 here is CASSLGHSRTYEQYF. DNA of the CDR3: TGTGCCAGCAGTTTAGGTCATAGTCGAACCTACGAGCAGTACTTC.

CDR3 loop: CASSQELAGGWETQYF. CDR3 DNA: TGCGCCAGCAGCCAAGAGCTAGCGGGGGGGTGGGAGACCCAGTACTTC. The chain carries TRBV4-1 and TRBJ2-5, with 12 bases that match TRBD2. This CDR3 region has 16 residues. J gave up 5 bases and V 0 bases, and 4 bases lay outside the gene matches. Germline V CDR1 and CDR2: MGHRA, YSYEKL.

This clone was counted between two and nine times. The chain links TRBV19 to TRBJ2-7; TRBD2 is a possible D gene (6 bases). Germline CDR1 is LNHDA and CDR2 is SQIVND (reference sequence). Deletions cut 0 bases from V and 3 bases from J, with 15 bases between. This CDR3 spans 16 amino acids. The CDR3 bases are TGTGCCAGTAGTATAGACGCGACGGGAGTAGTCTACGAGCAGTACTTC. Residues: CASSIDATGVVYEQYF. Filled out from reference TRBV19 and TRBJ2-7, the complete variable domain reads DGGITQSPKYLFRKEGQNVTLSCEQNLNHDAMYWYRQDPGQGLRLIYYSQIVNDFQKGDIAEGYSVSREKKESFPLTVTSAQKNPTAFYLCASSIDATGVVYEQYFGPGTRLTVT.

The chain has TRBV27 and TRBJ1-2; D possibly corresponds to TRBD1 (6 bases). V lost 6 bases and J lost 2, with 10 bases in between. The CDR3 spans 13 residues. The germline CDR1 and CDR2 sequences are MNHEY and SMNVEV (reference sequence). The CDR3 loop reads CASSLGQNYGYTF. The CDR3 DNA reads as TGTGCCAGCAGCCTAGGACAGAACTATGGCTACACCTTC.

This clone came up a few times. The rearrangement links TRBV7-9 to TRBJ1-1; D is possibly TRBD1 (5 bases). Germline V gives CDR1 SEHNR, CDR2 FQNEAQ (reference sequence). Between the trimmed V and J ends, which lost 5 bases and 4 bases, there was a span of 8 bases. The CDR3 sequence is 12 residues long. CDR3 nucleotide sequence: TGTGCCAGCAGCCAAGGGGTCACTGAAGCTTTCTTT. It codes for CASSQGVTEAFF.

V usage is TRBV10-3 and J usage is TRBJ1-2; 8 nucleotides align to TRBD1. J was trimmed by 7 bases and V by 5 bases; bases with no gene match: 6. Germline V gives CDR1 ENHRY, CDR2 SYGVKD. The CDR3 runs to 13 residues. CDR3 protein: CAISYDRGLGYTF. The DNA of the CDR3 is TGTGCCATCAGTTATGACAGGGGTCTTGGCTACACCTTC.

The CDR3 bases are TGCGCCAGCAGCTTGGTTCCAGATAGCAATCAGCCCCAGCATTTT. This encodes CASSLVPDSNQPQHF. The chain combines TRBV5-1 with TRBJ1-5; D gene ambiguous. The CDR3 runs to 15 residues. CDR1 and CDR2 (germline): SGHRS, YFSETQ. The V and J ends lost 0 bases and 0 bases respectively, with 7 bases between them.

The chain has TRBV7-3 and TRBJ2-5; D not certain. From germline, CDR1 is SGHTA and CDR2 FQGTGA. The CDR3 extends over 13 amino acids. Trimming shortened V by 2 bases and J by 5 bases, and 9 bases separated the two germline ends. CDR3 protein: CASSLEGSETQYF. CDR3 coding DNA: TGTGCCAGCAGCTTAGAAGGGTCGGAGACCCAGTACTTC.

The V and J genes are TRBV9 and TRBJ2-1, with 8 bases fitting TRBD2. V trimming: 4 bases; J trimming: 13 bases; junction bases outside the gene matches: 4. Per the germline V gene, CDR1 is SGDLS and CDR2 is YYNGEE. The CDR3 has 11 amino acids. CDR3 sequence (DNA): TGTGCCAGCAGCCCGGGGGGGCTCCAGTTCTTC. The encoded protein is CASSPGGLQFF.

V usage is TRBV4-2 and J usage is TRBJ1-4; no clear D gene. Trimming took 1 base from V and 8 from J, leaving 11 bases between them. CDR1 LGHNA and CDR2 YNFKEQ come from the germline V gene. The CDR3 contains 14 residues. The CDR3: CASSQVAAGEKLFF. CDR3 nucleotide sequence: TGTGCCAGCAGCCAAGTCGCCGCGGGGGAAAAACTGTTTTTT.

The gene calls are TRBV5-1 and TRBJ2-2; maybe TRBD1 (6 bases). Trimming shortened V by 0 bases and J by 7 bases, and 10 bases separated the two germline ends. There are 14 residues in the CDR3. Germline CDR1 reads SGHRS; CDR2 reads YFSETQ. CDR3 DNA: TGCGCCAGCAGCTTGGGTCAGGGGAACGGGGAGCTGTTTTTT. Translating gives CASSLGQGNGELFF.

V is TRBV9 and J is TRBJ2-7, with D perhaps matching TRBD2 (6 bases). The CDR3 is made up of 14 amino acids. Trimming took off 6 bases at V and 5 bases at J, with 18 bases between the two ends. Germline CDR1 is SGDLS and CDR2 is YYNGEE. The CDR3 DNA reads TGTGCCAGCAACCTCTTGGGAGGTGGAGACGAGCAGTACTTC. It specifies CASNLLGGGDEQYF.

This clone was detected only once. This chain connects TRBV19 to TRBJ1-1; D remains unclear. Germline CDR1 and CDR2: LNHDA and SQIVND (reference sequence). V was shortened by 6 bases and J by 3 bases, with 11 bases between the two germline ends. The CDR3 totals 13 residues. The chain's CDR3 is CASRSGWDTEAFF. DNA for the CDR3: TGTGCCAGTAGGTCGGGCTGGGACACTGAAGCTTTCTTT.

The table lists this clone with a few counts. V gene TRBV19 combines with J gene TRBJ1-5; no clear D gene. The CDR3 is 15 amino acids. The germline V gene has CDR1 LNHDA and CDR2 SQIVND (reference sequence). Trimming shortened V by 1 base and J by 0 bases, and 7 bases separated the two germline ends. Here the CDR3 reads CASSIVATSNQPQHF. In DNA, the CDR3 is TGTGCCAGTAGTATAGTCGCGACTAGCAATCAGCCCCAGCATTTT.

Of note for this clone: Within the sample, other DNA sequences also encode this same CDR3. The chain couples TRBV21-1 to TRBJ1-5; the DNA was not compared with TRBD1, the D call given in the table. TRBV21-1 is deemed a pseudogene. The CDR3 extends over 18 amino acids. The CDR3 DNA reads TGTGCCAGCAGCCCAGGGTTAGCCAAACGCGCCCCGAATCAGCCCCAGCATTTT. It translates to CASSPGLAKRAPNQPQHF.

The gene calls are TRBV11-1 and TRBJ2-5; D unclear. Trimming cost V 1 base and J 1 base, with 16 bases left between them. Germline V CDR1 and CDR2: SGHAT, FQDESV (reference sequence). The CDR3 runs 17 residues. The CDR3 nucleotides read TGTGCCAGCAGCTTAGGACGTTCGATTCTTTCCCAAGAGACCCAGTACTTC. Protein: CASSLGRSILSQETQYF.

CDR3 residues: CSVGDSSTNYGYTF. The CDR3 nucleotides read TGCAGCGTTGGGGACAGCTCTACTAACTATGGCTACACCTTC. The chain employs TRBV29-1 and TRBJ1-2, with TRBD1 matching over 7 bases. CDR3 size: 14 residues. V gave up 4 bases and J gave up 0 bases; unmatched junction bases: 5. Germline V gives CDR1 SQVTM, CDR2 ANQGSEA.

The chain couples TRBV10-1 to TRBJ2-2, with D unclear. Trimming took off 3 bases at V and 1 base at J, with 9 bases between the two ends. Germline CDR1 is WNHNN and CDR2 is SYGVQD (reference sequence). This CDR3 spans 15 amino acids. CDR3 in DNA: TGCGCCAGCAGTGAAAAGAGAGAGAACACCGGGGAGCTGTTTTTT. Amino acids: CASSEKRENTGELFF.

The J gene is TRBJ2-5, the V gene TRBV11-2; the D is unclear. CDR3 size: 13 residues. Trimming removed 1 base from V and 5 bases from J, with 8 bases in between. Per the germline V gene, CDR1 is SGHAT and CDR2 is FQNNGV. The CDR3 reads CASSLGPGETQYF. CDR3 DNA sequence: TGTGCCAGCAGCTTAGGGCCTGGGGAGACCCAGTACTTC.

The rearrangement joins TRBV7-2 to TRBJ2-7, with TRBD1 identical over 9 bases. CDR3 length equals 15 residues. Germline values: CDR1 SGHTA, CDR2 FQGNSA. After removal of 4 bases from V and 6 bases from J, the junction contained 10 bases not matched to a gene. CDR3 sequence (DNA): TGTGCCAGCAGCTCCTCCGGGACAGGGCGCTTCGAGCAGTACTTC. Its translation is CASSSSGTGRFEQYF.

The chain is built from TRBV27 and TRBJ2-7; TRBD2 might be the D (5 bases). Germline CDR1 and CDR2: MNHEY and SMNVEV (reference sequence). This CDR3 region has 14 residues. Trimming removed 5 bases from V and 3 bases from J, with 14 bases in between. In DNA form, the CDR3 reads TGTGCCAGCAGTCCAGGAGGACGGTTCTACGAGCAGTACTTC. Amino acid sequence: CASSPGGRFYEQYF.

The J gene is TRBJ2-7, the V gene TRBV19; D is ambiguous. With 3 bases removed from V and 0 bases from J, the gap between germline ends came to 6 bases. Germline V lookup: CDR1 LNHDA, CDR2 SQIVND (reference sequence). The CDR3 runs to 13 residues. The CDR3 DNA is TGTGCCAGTAGTATCGTCAGCTCCTACGAGCAGTACTTC. The encoded protein is CASSIVSSYEQYF.

V gene TRBV11-2 combines with J gene TRBJ2-7; D might be TRBD1 (6 bases). CDR3 length equals 14 residues. The ends were cut back, 0 bases at V and 3 bases at J, with 9 bases in the middle. The V gene's germline CDR1 is SGHAT and CDR2 FQNNGV. The CDR3 nucleotides are TGTGCCAGCAGCTTAGACAGGGGAAACTACGAGCAGTACTTC. Protein sequence: CASSLDRGNYEQYF.

V is TRBV6-5 and J is TRBJ2-7, with 7 bases identical to TRBD2. Germline V gene lookup returns CDR1 MNHEY and CDR2 SVGAGI. This CDR3 comprises 14 residues. V trimming: 8 bases; J trimming: 0 bases; junction bases outside the gene matches: 7. CDR3 sequence reads: CASGLGGGSYEQYF. Written as DNA, the CDR3 is TGTGCCAGCGGTTTGGGGGGGGGCTCCTACGAGCAGTACTTC.

The CDR3 DNA reads as TGTGCCAGCAGTGGTATAGCGGGGGGAGATGAGCAGTTCTTC. Protein: CASSGIAGGDEQFF. The chain couples TRBV6-1 to TRBJ2-1, with TRBD2 identical over 10 bases. V trimming: 4 bases; J trimming: 8 bases; junction bases outside the gene matches: 5. The CDR3 consists of 14 residues. Germline V CDR1 and CDR2: MNHNS, SASEGT.

This clone was seen more than once but under ten times. The genes are TRBV7-6 and TRBJ2-1, with a possible D match to TRBD1 (6 bases). From germline, CDR1 is SGHVS and CDR2 FNYEAQ. This CDR3 is built from 11 residues. V shed 5 bases and J shed 10 bases, with 9 bases lying between them. The CDR3 reads CASSTGHEQFF. The CDR3 nucleotides read TGTGCCAGCAGCACGGGACACGAGCAGTTCTTC.